Following are 25 T cell receptor beta chains from one sample sequenced in a study of Graves' ophthalmopathy and Graves' hyperthyroidism. The study amplified TCR beta CDR3 regions using RNA transcripts. RT-PCR was first run with HTBI primers, then multiplex PCR in a second round. MiXCR, run by TCRdb on the multiplex PCR reads, gives a single entry per CDR3 protein. The sample contains some 1.1 million distinct CDR3 sequences, less than 45% of which appear only once. Sequencing was performed on peripheral blood or thyroid tissue (not recorded which). Receptors originate from an adult man with Graves' hyperthyroidism.

The chain recombines TRBV11-1 with TRBJ1-6; D is unclear. Trimming cost V 1 base and J 9 bases, with 13 bases left between them. This CDR3 has 15 residues. In germline, CDR1 is SGHAT, CDR2 FQDESV (reference sequence). This chain's CDR3 is CASSLGLGEGSPLHF. The CDR3, as DNA: TGTGCCAGCAGCTTAGGACTCGGGGAGGGTTCACCCCTCCACTTT.

A word on this clonotype: The junction does not match germline at one end; this may be a read error. In nucleotides, the CDR3 is TGCGCCAGCAGCAAGGGACTAGCGGGGCCCTACGAGCAGTACTTC. It translates to CASSKGLAGPYEQYF. The chain recombines TRBV7-8 with TRBJ2-7; 13 bases map to TRBD2. This CDR3 has 15 amino acids. The germline gives CDR1 SGHVS, CDR2 FQNEAQ.

Concerning this clonotype: The junction and the germline gene differ at one end; a read error may be behind it. The chain has TRBV5-1 and TRBJ2-7; D is ambiguous. CDR1 is SGHRS and CDR2 is YFSETQ in the germline V gene. The CDR3 loop spans 13 amino acids. DNA for the CDR3: TGTGCCAGCAGCTTGTACGTCTCCTACGAGCAGTACTTC. Protein sequence: CASSLYVSYEQYF.

This clonotype was recorded a few times. A junction boundary mismatches the germline segment, possibly from a read error. This rearrangement joins TRBV7-9 to TRBJ2-7; 9 bases match TRBD1. CDR1 is SEHNR, CDR2 FQNEAQ, per germline (reference sequence). The CDR3 spans 15 residues. CDR3 amino acids: CASSSPGQGSCEQYF. As DNA, the CDR3 is TGTGCCAGCAGTTCACCGGGACAGGGTTCCTGCGAGCAGTACTTC.

This clonotype showed up just a few times. J is TRBJ1-2 and V is TRBV6-5; the D is unclear. V shed 5 bases and J shed 0 bases, with 16 bases lying between them. CDR1 and CDR2 from the germline V gene are MNHEY and SVGAGI. This CDR3 spans 16 amino acids. The CDR3 loop reads CASSGSGSKANYGYTF. CDR3 bases: TGTGCCAGCAGTGGATCTGGTTCCAAAGCTAACTATGGCTACACCTTC.

This clonotype was counted at least ten times. This chain links TRBV12-3 or TRBV12-4 with TRBJ1-4, with TRBD1 matching over 8 bases. The CDR3 has 15 amino acids. J lost 6 bases, V lost 6 bases, and 9 bases had no gene match. The CDR3 DNA is TGTGCCAGCAGGGGACAGGCTATCTTGGATGAAAAACTGTTTTTT. It translates to CASRGQAILDEKLFF.

Ten or more counts support this clonotype. The gene calls are TRBV10-2 and TRBJ2-7; D call uncertain. Germline V gene data show CDR1 as WSHSY and CDR2 as SAAADI. V lost 6 bases, J lost 4 bases, and 10 bases lay in between. This CDR3 is built from 12 residues. In DNA, the CDR3 is TGCGCCAGCAGCTCGACTTTATACGAGCAGTACTTC. Translating gives CASSSTLYEQYF.

This clonotype was recorded a few times. This chain joins TRBV10-3 and TRBJ1-1; perhaps TRBD1 as D (5 bases). V lost 2 bases and J 7 bases, leaving 17 bases between the germline ends. CDR3 length: 15 residues. Germline V gives CDR1 ENHRY, CDR2 SYGVKD. CDR3 bases: TGTGCCATCAGTGAGAACACCGGGACGTATGGTGAAGCTTTCTTT. Protein product: CAISENTGTYGEAFF.

In this sample, this clonotype turned up many times. The V and J genes are TRBV12-3 or TRBV12-4 and TRBJ2-5; D perhaps matches TRBD2 (5 bases). V was clipped by 5 bases and J by 5 bases, with 15 bases between them. The CDR3 runs to 14 residues. The CDR3 bases are TGTGCCAGCAGTGGAAGCGGATCCATTGAGACCCAGTACTTC. Its protein is CASSGSGSIETQYF.

This clonotype was found many times. This chain links TRBV6-5 with TRBJ1-4, with TRBD1 identical over 8 bases. Germline CDR1 reads MNHEY; CDR2 reads SVGAGI. The CDR3 is 15 amino acids. J gave up 5 bases and V 6 bases, and 8 bases lay outside the gene matches. The CDR3 DNA reads as TGTGCCAGCAGACCACAGGGGGAAGGGAATGAAAAACTGTTTTTT. Amino acid sequence: CASRPQGEGNEKLFF.

The chain employs TRBV20-1 and TRBJ2-7; D might be TRBD2 (6 bases). V was trimmed by 3 bases and J by 1 base, leaving 13 bases between them. This CDR3 region has 14 residues. The germline gives CDR1 DFQATT, CDR2 SNEGSKA (reference sequence). CDR3 nucleotide sequence: TGCAGTGCTAGTGGAGGGTACAATTCCTACGAGCAGTACTTC. Its protein product is CSASGGYNSYEQYF.

The V call is TRBV24-1, the J call TRBJ1-5; D possibly corresponds to TRBD1 (5 bases). Per the germline V gene, CDR1 is KGHDR and CDR2 is SFDVKD. The CDR3 spans 14 residues. The V end was cut by 6 bases, the J end by 5 bases, with 13 bases between. CDR3 sequence: CATSRGNHDQPQHF. DNA for the CDR3: TGTGCCACCAGTCGGGGGAATCATGATCAGCCCCAGCATTTT.

The sample holds many counts of this clonotype. This rearrangement joins TRBV20-1 to TRBJ2-7; no clear D. The CDR3 spans 13 residues. Trimming took 1 base from V and 2 from J, leaving 9 bases between them. Germline V lookup: CDR1 DFQATT, CDR2 SNEGSKA (reference sequence). The CDR3 DNA reads TGCAGTGCTAGAGTTGCCAGTGCCTACGAGCAGTACTTC. It is translated as CSARVASAYEQYF.

As concerns this clonotype: The junction does not match germline at one end; this may be a read error. The chain links TRBV5-4 to TRBJ1-2, with D uncertain. The CDR3 is 12 amino acids. Looked up from germline, CDR1 is SGHNT and CDR2 is YYREEE (reference sequence). CDR3 in amino acids: CASSQDTSGHTF. DNA of the CDR3: TGTGCCAGCAGCCAAGACACTAGTGGCCACACCTTC. The variable domain in full, completed from reference TRBV5-4 and TRBJ1-2, reads ETGVTQSPTHLIKTRGQQVTLRCSSQSGHNTVSWYQQALGQGPQFIFQYYREEENGRGNFPPRFSGLQFPNYSSELNVNALELDDSALYLCASSQDTSGHTFGSGTRLTVV.

This clonotype was found many times. The chain links TRBV20-1 to TRBJ2-5; 7 nucleotides agree with TRBD2. The V segment lost 3 bases and the J segment 3 bases; nucleotides outside the gene matches: 10. Germline values: CDR1 DFQATT, CDR2 SNEGSKA (reference sequence). There are 15 residues in the CDR3. The CDR3, as DNA: TGCAGTGCTAGCGGGCGGGAGAGGATCGAAGAGACCCAGTACTTC. Protein sequence: CSASGRERIEETQYF.

Regarding this clonotype: Germline and junction disagree at one end, which may indicate a read error. The chain recombines TRBV10-3 with TRBJ2-5; 9 bases align to TRBD2. Germline CDR1 is ENHRY and CDR2 is SYGVKD. This CDR3 contains 16 residues. The CDR3 DNA follows: TGTGCCAGCAGTGTGCGGGAGGGCCTGAGGAAAGAGACCCAGTACTTC. This gives the protein CASSVREGLRKETQYF.

The chain links TRBV6-1 to TRBJ2-2; D is possibly TRBD2 (6 bases). The CDR3 runs 14 residues. Per the germline V gene, CDR1 is MNHNS and CDR2 is SASEGT. V was shortened by 7 bases and J by 5 bases, with 14 bases between the two germline ends. The CDR3 DNA follows: TGTGCCAGCACGCGGGACCGCCCGACCGGGGAGCTGTTTTTT. Translation: CASTRDRPTGELFF.

Ten or more counts support this clonotype. The chain recombines TRBV12-3 or TRBV12-4 with TRBJ1-3; D gene ambiguous. The CDR3 is made up of 10 amino acids. V dropped 6 bases and J dropped 8 bases, with 5 bases sitting between them. The CDR3 loop is CASREDTIYF. The CDR3 region has the DNA TGTGCCAGCAGAGAAGACACCATATATTTT.

The chain joins TRBV9 to TRBJ1-3, with unresolved D. This CDR3 comprises 14 residues. Germline V gene lookup returns CDR1 SGDLS and CDR2 YYNGEE. Deletions cut 4 bases from V and 0 bases from J, with 8 bases between. In nucleotides, the CDR3 is TGTGCCAGCAGCCCGCATTCCTCTGGAAACACCATATATTTT. Protein: CASSPHSSGNTIYF.

The chain links TRBV7-2 to TRBJ1-1, with D tentatively TRBD1 (5 bases). This CDR3 is 13 amino acids long. CDR1 and CDR2 from the germline V gene are SGHTA and FQGNSA. Trimming left V 0 bases short and J 7 bases short, with 9 bases between. The CDR3 loop reads CASSLAEGDEAFF. The CDR3 DNA reads TGTGCCAGCAGCTTAGCAGAAGGGGATGAAGCTTTCTTT.

The genes are TRBV7-8 and TRBJ2-5, with 12 nucleotides matching TRBD1. Trimming removed 7 bases from V and 2 bases from J; junction bases left unmatched: 8. The CDR3 is made up of 16 amino acids. Germline V gene sequence: CDR1 SGHVS, CDR2 FQNEAQ. The CDR3 is CASTLGQGARQETQYF. The CDR3 DNA is TGTGCCAGCACCTTGGGACAGGGGGCGCGGCAAGAGACCCAGTACTTC.

This rearrangement joins TRBV6-6 to TRBJ2-2, with D perhaps being TRBD1 or TRBD2 (6 bases each). This CDR3 is built from 18 residues. CDR1 MNHNY and CDR2 SVGAGI come from the germline V gene (reference sequence). The V end lost 4 bases, the J end lost 0 bases, and 18 bases lay between the germline ends. CDR3 in DNA: TGTGCCAGCAGTTCTCAAGGGGGGAAGAATGCGAACACCGGGGAGCTGTTTTTT. Encoded protein: CASSSQGGKNANTGELFF.

This clonotype was recorded at least ten times. The rearrangement uses TRBV4-1 and TRBJ1-5, with unresolved D. This CDR3 contains 14 residues. Trimming pared 4 bases from V and 6 bases from J, leaving 13 bases between. Germline-derived CDR1 and CDR2 are MGHRA and YSYEKL. As DNA, the CDR3 is TGCGCCAGCAGCCGAGGCGTGGTGGGTCAGCCCCAGCATTTT. This gives the protein CASSRGVVGQPQHF.

Turning to this clonotype: This likely comes from a read error, as the CDR3 has no conserved phenylalanine or tryptophan at its end. No DNA is shown, since the ends of the CDR3 on it are uncertain; the CDR3 is the one TCRdb lists. The chain uses TRBV11-2 and TRBJ1-6. Including both end residues, the CDR3 is 8 amino acids long. Germline CDR1 reads SGHAT; CDR2 reads FQNNGV. CDR3 amino acids: CASSLPIL.

The chain links TRBV10-3 to TRBJ2-7; TRBD1 might be the D (6 bases). The germline V and J ends were trimmed by 10 bases and 0 bases, with 10 bases remaining between them. Looked up from germline, CDR1 is ENHRY and CDR2 is SYGVKD. The CDR3 spans 12 residues. CDR3 region: CATQGSSYEQYF. DNA of the CDR3: TGTGCCACCCAGGGGAGCTCCTACGAGCAGTACTTC.